Included here is one T cell receptor (beta chain) sequence, with context. Its antigen has not been determined. No quality values exist for individual bases; no much larger clone is one base distant. Library prep was done by the immunoSEQ multiplex PCR assay. RNA was extracted from all samples and reverse transcribed into cDNA, which served as template for TCR sequencing. First-strand cDNA was synthesized using SuperScript III with a 2:1 mix of oligo-dT and random hexamers. A synthetic immune receptor repertoire was used to assess amplification bias, and residual bias was removed computationally. The authors' pipeline ran thus. Raw reads were preprocessed for error removal, and CDR3 was defined according to IMGT conventions as running from the conserved cysteine to phenylalanine. To get clonality, Shannon entropy was normalized by log2 of the number of productive unique TCRs and the result was subtracted from 1. CD4 or CD8 identity of scalp clones was inferred by cross-referencing scalp TCRbeta sequences with sorted blood CD4 and CD8 repertoires. TCRdb retrieved this table from immuneACCESS and kept in-frame rearrangements only. Not all clones are present; in checked studies, unresolved V genes account for under half, and no reason is known for the remainder. The DNA gave D and trimming, while V, J and clone size come from that table. The sample table contains 150,000 to 200,000 clones; only one count was recorded for around three fifths of them. Of the sample, over 1% is held by the ten largest clones.

From its cysteine to its phenylalanine, the CDR3 spans 15 amino acids. Of all the DNA, just the CDR3 is kept, 45 bases in frame from base 1. V is reduced by 4 bases and J by 2 bases, leaving a spacing of 16 bases between them. From a lookup of the germline V gene, CDR1 and CDR2 are SGHDT and YYEEEE. This record belongs to a study of CD8+ T cells in alopecia areata (dated by TCRdb to the late 2010s). For the study in its entirety: Treated patients were enrolled in an open-label pilot trial of oral tofacitinib, 5 to 10 mg twice daily, for moderate-to-severe alopecia areata. The RNA source kit depended on sample type: the PAXgene miRNA kit for fixed scalp, the miRNeasy kit for PBMCs, and the RNeasy kit for mouse skin. The study used high-throughput TCRbeta sequencing to examine T cell clonal expansion in alopecia areata, in both the C3H/HeJ mouse model and human patients. Scalp clonality was compared across normal scalp (n=4), patchy alopecia areata scalp (n=8), and alopecia totalis/universalis scalp (n=8). Patients received tofacitinib for 6 to 18 months and were then followed off drug for 6 months to check for delayed response and recurrence. TCRbeta CDR3 regions were amplified by immunoSEQ multiplex PCR using 35 Vbeta forward and 13 Jbeta reverse primers. In humans, TCRbeta sequencing was performed on scalp tissue and on sorted CD4+ and CD8+ peripheral blood T cells from healthy controls and from patients with patchy or totalis/universalis alopecia areata. In treated patients, disease severity was measured using the SALT score, which gives the percentage of scalp surface area affected. Patients on tofacitinib were biopsied at baseline and after 4 and 24 weeks of treatment, and several of the patients also had a later scalp biopsy.

The label giving this sample's time point can be read as: less than 25 weeks on oral tofacitinib. Per the publication, the treatment or condition label means: oral pan-JAK inhibitor, 5-10 mg twice daily. From alopecia areata patients, peripheral blood was collected along with lesional scalp punch biopsies. PBMCs were separated by density centrifugation and stained for CD3, CD4 and CD8, after which CD4+ and CD8+ T cells were sorted on a FACSAria. The paper as a whole reports these results and caveats: Compared with normal scalp, lesional scalp had higher clonality and more expanded CD8+ clones, particularly in alopecia totalis/universalis, a pattern that suggests antigenic drive. Tofacitinib significantly lowered scalp clonality and the number of expanded CD8+ clones among the top 100 scalp clones. Because the treated cohort was small and had just a single nonresponder, larger studies are needed to establish links between baseline CD8+ expansion and response. TCR sequences shared between patients were less clear than in mice, possibly partly because of HLA diversity in the patient population. Unlike mouse skin, where gammadelta T cells dominate, normal human skin contains resident alphabeta T cells that get sequenced too, which complicates analysis of the scalp TCR repertoire. Many expanded lesional clones were found to persist in scalp and blood during tofacitinib treatment, and relapse after treatment cessation may be partly explained by this persistence.

The receptor was derived from a human donor with alopecia areata. The starting material was CD4+ T cells sorted from blood, obtained at week 24, from a patient treated with tofacitinib. The chain is made from TRBV5-6 and TRBJ2-7; the D region possibly corresponds to TRBD2 (7 bases align). For the CDR3, the sequence is CASSRGGGLPYEQYF. The DNA is as follows: TGTGCCAGCAGCCGAGGGGGGGGGCTGCCCTACGAGCAGTACTTC.